This T cell receptor beta chain was sequenced during a study of T cell responses to AZD1222 COVID-19 vaccine. Findings and limits, study-wide: Donors were largely white British and mainly female; clonal diversity was possibly underestimated. Regions left unmutated in variants are reportedly the target of nearly half of spike-specific TCRs.

V lost 4 bases, J lost 2 bases, and 5 bases stayed unmatched. In germline, CDR1 is MNHEY, CDR2 SMNVEV (reference sequence). This CDR3 has 15 amino acids. Sequencing was performed with immunoSEQ multiplex PCR; in TCRdb, only in-frame clones are kept and a portion is missing. Its table records 150,000 or so clones. With regard to this clone: Antigen unknown.

This receptor was taken from an adult in good health. This rearrangement joins TRBV27 to TRBJ1-2, with 9 bases that match TRBD1. What was sequenced was peripheral blood. CDR3 bases: TGTGCCAGCAGTTCCTTAGGACAGGGGAACTATGGCTACACCTTC. Protein sequence: CASSSLGQGNYGYTF.